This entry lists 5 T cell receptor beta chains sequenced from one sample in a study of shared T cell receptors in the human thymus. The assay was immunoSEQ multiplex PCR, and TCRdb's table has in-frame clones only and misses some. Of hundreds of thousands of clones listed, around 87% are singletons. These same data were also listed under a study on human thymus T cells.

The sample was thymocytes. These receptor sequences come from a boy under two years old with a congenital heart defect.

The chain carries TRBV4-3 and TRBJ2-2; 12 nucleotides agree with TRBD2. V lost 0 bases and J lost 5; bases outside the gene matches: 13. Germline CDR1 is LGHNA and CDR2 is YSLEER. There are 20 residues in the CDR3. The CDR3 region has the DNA TGCGCCAGCAGCCAAGAGGTTTCACTAGCGGGGGGCCGGTGGACCGGGGAGCTGTTTTTT. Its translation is CASSQEVSLAGGRWTGELFF.

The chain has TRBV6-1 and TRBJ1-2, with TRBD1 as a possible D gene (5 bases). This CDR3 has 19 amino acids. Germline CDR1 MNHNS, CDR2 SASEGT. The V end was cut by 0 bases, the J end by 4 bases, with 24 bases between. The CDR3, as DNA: TGTGCCAGCAGTGAAGCCGCGGGACGGACGTTCGGGCCTGCCTATGGCTACACCTTC. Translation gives CASSEAAGRTFGPAYGYTF.

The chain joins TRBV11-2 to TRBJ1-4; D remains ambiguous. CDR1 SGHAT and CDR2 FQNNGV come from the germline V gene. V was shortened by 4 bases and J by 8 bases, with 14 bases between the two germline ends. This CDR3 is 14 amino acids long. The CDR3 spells CASSSGPSREKLFF. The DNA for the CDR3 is TGTGCCAGCAGCTCTGGCCCCTCCCGCGAAAAACTGTTTTTT.

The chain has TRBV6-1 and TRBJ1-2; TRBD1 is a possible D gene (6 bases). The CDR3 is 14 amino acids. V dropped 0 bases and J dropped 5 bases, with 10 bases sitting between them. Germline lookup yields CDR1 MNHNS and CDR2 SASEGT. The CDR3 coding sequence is TGTGCCAGCAGTGAAGCGGTGGACAGATATGGCTACACCTTC. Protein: CASSEAVDRYGYTF.

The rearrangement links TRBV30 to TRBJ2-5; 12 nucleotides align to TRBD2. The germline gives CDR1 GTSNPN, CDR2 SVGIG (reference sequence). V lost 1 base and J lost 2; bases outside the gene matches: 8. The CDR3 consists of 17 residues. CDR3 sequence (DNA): TGTGCCTGGAGTGGGGGTGGACTAGCGGGACCTCAAGAGACCCAGTACTTC. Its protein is CAWSGGGLAGPQETQYF.